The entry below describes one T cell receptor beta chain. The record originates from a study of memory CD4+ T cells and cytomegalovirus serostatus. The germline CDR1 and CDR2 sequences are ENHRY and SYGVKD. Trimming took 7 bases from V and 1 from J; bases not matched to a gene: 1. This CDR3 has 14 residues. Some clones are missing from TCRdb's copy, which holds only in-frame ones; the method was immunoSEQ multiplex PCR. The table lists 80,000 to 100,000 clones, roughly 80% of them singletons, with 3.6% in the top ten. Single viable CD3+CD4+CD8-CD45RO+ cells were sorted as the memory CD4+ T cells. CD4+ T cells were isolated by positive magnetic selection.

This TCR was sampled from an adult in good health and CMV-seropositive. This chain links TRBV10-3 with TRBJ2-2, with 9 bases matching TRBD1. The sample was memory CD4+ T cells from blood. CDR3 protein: CAITGQGNTGELFF. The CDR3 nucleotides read TGTGCCATCACGGGACAGGGGAACACCGGGGAGCTGTTTTTT.